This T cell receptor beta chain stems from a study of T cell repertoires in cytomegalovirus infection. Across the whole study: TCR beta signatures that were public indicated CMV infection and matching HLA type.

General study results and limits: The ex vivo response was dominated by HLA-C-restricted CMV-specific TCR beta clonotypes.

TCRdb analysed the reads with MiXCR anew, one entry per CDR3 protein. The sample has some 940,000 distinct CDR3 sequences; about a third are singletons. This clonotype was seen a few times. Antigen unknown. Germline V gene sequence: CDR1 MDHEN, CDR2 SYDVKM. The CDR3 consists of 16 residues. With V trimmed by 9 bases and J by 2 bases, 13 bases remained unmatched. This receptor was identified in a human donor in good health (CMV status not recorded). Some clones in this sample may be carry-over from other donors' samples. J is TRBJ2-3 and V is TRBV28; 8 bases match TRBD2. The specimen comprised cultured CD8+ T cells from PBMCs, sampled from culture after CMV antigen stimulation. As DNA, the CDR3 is TGTGCCAGTCGGGGGGGGGGGCCTTTGTCCACAGATACGCAGTATTTT. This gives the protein CASRGGGPLSTDTQYF. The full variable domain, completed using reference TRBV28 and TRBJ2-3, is DVKVTQSSRYLVKRTGEKVFLECVQDMDHENMFWYRQDPGLGLRLIYFSYDVKMKEKGDIPEGYSVSREKKERFSLILESASTNQTSMYLCASRGGGPLSTDTQYFGPGTRLTVL.